This T cell receptor (beta chain) was obtained from a study of T cell responses to AZD1222 COVID-19 vaccine. Looking at the study overall: Second doses that came at about 4 or about 12 weeks were put together. Study-wide results and limits: Clonal diversity was possibly underestimated; the donors were predominantly white British and more often female. Spike-wide vaccine-associated CD4 TCRs dominated at 160-218 and 743-854.

Germline V gives CDR1 KGHDR, CDR2 SFDVKD. V shed 5 bases, J shed 9 bases, and the junction held 8 bases outside the gene matches. The length of the CDR3 is 14 residues. Notes on this clone: The antigen is not known.

Some clones are missing from TCRdb's copy, which holds only in-frame ones; the method was immunoSEQ multiplex PCR. The data show 72,000 or so clones, roughly 90% seen once. This chain links TRBV24-1 with TRBJ2-1, with 8 bases fitting TRBD2. The source material was peripheral blood, sampled on day 0 of AZD1222 vaccination. This clonotype was sampled from an adult in good health. CDR3 in DNA: TGTGCCACCAGTGTCCCGGGACTAGTCACTGAGCAGTTCTTC. It codes for CATSVPGLVTEQFF.